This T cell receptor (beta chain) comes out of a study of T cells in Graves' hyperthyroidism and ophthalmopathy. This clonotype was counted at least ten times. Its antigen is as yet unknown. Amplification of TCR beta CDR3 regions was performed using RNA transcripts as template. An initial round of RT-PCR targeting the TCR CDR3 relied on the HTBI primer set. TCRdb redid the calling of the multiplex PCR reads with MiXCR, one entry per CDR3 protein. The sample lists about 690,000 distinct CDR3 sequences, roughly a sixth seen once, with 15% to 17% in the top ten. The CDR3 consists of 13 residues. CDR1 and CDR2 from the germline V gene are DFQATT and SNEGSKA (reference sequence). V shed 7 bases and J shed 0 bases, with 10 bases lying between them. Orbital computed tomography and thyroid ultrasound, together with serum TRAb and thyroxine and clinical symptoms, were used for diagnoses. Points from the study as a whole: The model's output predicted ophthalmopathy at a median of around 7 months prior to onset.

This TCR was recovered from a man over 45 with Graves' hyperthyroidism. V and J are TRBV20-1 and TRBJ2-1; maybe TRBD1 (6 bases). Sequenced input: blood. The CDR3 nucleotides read TGCAGTGTAGACAGGAGCTCCTACAATGAGCAGTTCTTC. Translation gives CSVDRSSYNEQFF.